This T cell receptor (beta chain) was documented in a study of T cell responses to AZD1222 COVID-19 vaccine. The V end was cut by 5 bases, the J end by 3 bases, with 12 bases between. Per the germline V gene, CDR1 is SGHTA and CDR2 is FQGTGA. CDR3 length equals 14 residues. Comment on this clone: Its antigen is undetermined.

Study-wide findings and caveats: Vaccine-associated CD4 TCRs spanned spike, dominant at 160-218 and 743-854. The donors showed a predominance of white British ancestry and of females, with possible underestimation of clonal diversity. Spike-specific TCR depth and breadth grew after two AZD1222 doses. Baseline seropositives among AZD1222 recipients totaled only five to seven.

Sequencing was performed with immunoSEQ multiplex PCR; in TCRdb, only in-frame clones are kept and a portion is missing. The table records about 85,000 clones, about 85% of them present only once. The sequence came from an adult who received the AZD1222 COVID-19 vaccine. This rearrangement joins TRBV7-3 to TRBJ2-3; D is possibly TRBD2 (5 bases). The sample here was peripheral blood, taken 28 days after the second AZD1222 dose. The CDR3 here is CASSTEVGTDTQYF. DNA of the CDR3: TGTGCCAGCAGCACGGAGGTCGGAACAGATACGCAGTATTTT. Drawing the rest from reference TRBV7-3 and TRBJ2-3, the complete variable domain is GAGVSQTPSNKVTEKGKYVELRCDPISGHTALYWYRQSLGQGPEFLIYFQGTGAADDSGLPNDRFFAVRPEGSVSTLKIQRTERGDSAVYLCASSTEVGTDTQYFGPGTRLTVL.